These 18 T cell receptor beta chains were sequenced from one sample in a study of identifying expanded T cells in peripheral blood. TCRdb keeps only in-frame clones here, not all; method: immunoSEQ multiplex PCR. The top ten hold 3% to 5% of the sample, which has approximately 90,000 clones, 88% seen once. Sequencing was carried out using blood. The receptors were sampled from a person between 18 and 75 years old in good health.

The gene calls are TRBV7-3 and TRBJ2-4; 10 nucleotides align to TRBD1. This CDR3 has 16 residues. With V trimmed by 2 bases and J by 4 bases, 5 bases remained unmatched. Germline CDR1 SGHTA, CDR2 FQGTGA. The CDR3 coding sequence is TGTGCCAGCAGCTTAGGTCGACAGGGGGCGAAAAACATTCAGTACTTC. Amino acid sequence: CASSLGRQGAKNIQYF. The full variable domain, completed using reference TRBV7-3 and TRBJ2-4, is GAGVSQTPSNKVTEKGKYVELRCDPISGHTALYWYRQSLGQGPEFLIYFQGTGAADDSGLPNDRFFAVRPEGSVSTLKIQRTERGDSAVYLCASSLGRQGAKNIQYFGAGTRLSVL.

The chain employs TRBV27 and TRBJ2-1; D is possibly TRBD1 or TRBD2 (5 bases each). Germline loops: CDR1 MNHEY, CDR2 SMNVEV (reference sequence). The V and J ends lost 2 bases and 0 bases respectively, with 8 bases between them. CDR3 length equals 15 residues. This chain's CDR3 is CASSLGGRSYNEQFF. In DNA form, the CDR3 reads TGTGCCAGCAGTTTAGGGGGTCGCTCCTACAATGAGCAGTTCTTC.

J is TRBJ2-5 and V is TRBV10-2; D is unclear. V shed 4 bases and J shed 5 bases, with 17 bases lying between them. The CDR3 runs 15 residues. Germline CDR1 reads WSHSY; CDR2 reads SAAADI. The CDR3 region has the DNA TGCGCCAGCAGTGCGGAAGTTTTAGTCGGGGAGACCCAGTACTTC. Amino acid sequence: CASSAEVLVGETQYF.

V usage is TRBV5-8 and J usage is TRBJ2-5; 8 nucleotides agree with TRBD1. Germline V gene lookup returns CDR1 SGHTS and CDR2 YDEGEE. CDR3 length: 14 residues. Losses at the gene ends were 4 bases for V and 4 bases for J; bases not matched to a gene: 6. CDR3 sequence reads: CASSRGQGRETQYF. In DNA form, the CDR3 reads TGTGCCAGCAGCCGCGGACAGGGAAGAGAGACCCAGTACTTC.

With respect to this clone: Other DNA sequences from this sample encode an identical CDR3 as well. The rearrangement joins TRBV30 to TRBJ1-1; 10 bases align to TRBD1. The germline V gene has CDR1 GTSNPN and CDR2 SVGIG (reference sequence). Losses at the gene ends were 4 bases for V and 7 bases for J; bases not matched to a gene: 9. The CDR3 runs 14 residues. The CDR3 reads CAWKAGQGMFEAFF. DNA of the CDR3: TGTGCCTGGAAAGCGGGACAGGGGATGTTTGAAGCTTTCTTT.

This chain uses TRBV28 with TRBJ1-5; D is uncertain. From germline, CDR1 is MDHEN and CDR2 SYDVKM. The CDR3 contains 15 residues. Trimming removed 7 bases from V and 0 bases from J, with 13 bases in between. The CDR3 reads CASTLTPYSNQPQHF. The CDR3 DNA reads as TGTGCCAGCACCCTAACCCCTTATAGCAATCAGCCCCAGCATTTT.

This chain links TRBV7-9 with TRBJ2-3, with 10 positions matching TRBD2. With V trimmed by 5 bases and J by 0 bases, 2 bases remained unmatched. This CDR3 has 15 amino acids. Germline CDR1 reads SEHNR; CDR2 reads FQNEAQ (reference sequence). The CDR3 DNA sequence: TGTGCCAGCAGCCTGACTAGCGGGAGCACAGATACGCAGTATTTT. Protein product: CASSLTSGSTDTQYF.

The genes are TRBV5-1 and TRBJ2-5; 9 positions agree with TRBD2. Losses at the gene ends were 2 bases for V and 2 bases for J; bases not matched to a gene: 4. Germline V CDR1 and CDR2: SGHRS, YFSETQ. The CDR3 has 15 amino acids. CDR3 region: CASSFLAGIQETQYF. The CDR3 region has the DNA TGCGCCAGCAGCTTCCTAGCGGGGATTCAAGAGACCCAGTACTTC.

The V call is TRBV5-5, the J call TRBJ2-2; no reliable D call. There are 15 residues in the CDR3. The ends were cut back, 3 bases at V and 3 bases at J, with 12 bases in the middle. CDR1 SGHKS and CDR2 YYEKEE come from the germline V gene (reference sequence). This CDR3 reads CASSWVQVDTGELFF. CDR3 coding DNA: TGTGCCAGCAGCTGGGTGCAGGTTGACACCGGGGAGCTGTTTTTT.

The chain's CDR3 is CAWSPGRDQPQHF. CDR3 in DNA: TGTGCCTGGAGTCCCGGTCGGGATCAGCCCCAGCATTTT. The chain couples TRBV30 to TRBJ1-5; D not resolved. V lost 2 bases and J 5 bases, leaving 10 bases between the germline ends. The CDR3 covers 13 residues. Germline V lookup: CDR1 GTSNPN, CDR2 SVGIG (reference sequence).

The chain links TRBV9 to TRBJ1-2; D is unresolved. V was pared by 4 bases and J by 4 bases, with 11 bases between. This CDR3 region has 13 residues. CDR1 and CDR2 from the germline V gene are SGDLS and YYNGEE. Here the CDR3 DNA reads TGTGCCAGCAGCCCTAAGGCAGTCTATGGCTACACCTTC. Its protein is CASSPKAVYGYTF.

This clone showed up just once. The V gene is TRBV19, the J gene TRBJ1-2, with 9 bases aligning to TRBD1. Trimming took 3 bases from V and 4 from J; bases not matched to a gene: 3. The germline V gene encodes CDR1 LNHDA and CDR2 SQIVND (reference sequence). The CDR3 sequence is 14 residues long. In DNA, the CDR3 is TGTGCCAGTAGTATGGGGACAGGGTCCTATGGCTACACCTTC. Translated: CASSMGTGSYGYTF. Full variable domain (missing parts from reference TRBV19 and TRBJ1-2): DGGITQSPKYLFRKEGQNVTLSCEQNLNHDAMYWYRQDPGQGLRLIYYSQIVNDFQKGDIAEGYSVSREKKESFPLTVTSAQKNPTAFYLCASSMGTGSYGYTFGSGTRLTVV.

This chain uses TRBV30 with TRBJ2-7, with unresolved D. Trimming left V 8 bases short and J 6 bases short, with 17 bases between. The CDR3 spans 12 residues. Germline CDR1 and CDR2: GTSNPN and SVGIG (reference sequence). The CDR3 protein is CAAILQSGEQYF. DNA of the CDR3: TGTGCCGCAATACTTCAATCAGGCGAGCAGTACTTC.

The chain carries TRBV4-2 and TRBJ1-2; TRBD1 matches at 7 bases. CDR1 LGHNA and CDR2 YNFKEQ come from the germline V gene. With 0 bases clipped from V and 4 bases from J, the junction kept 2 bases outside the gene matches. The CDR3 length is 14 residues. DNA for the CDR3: TGTGCCAGCAGCCAAGAGAACAGGGGCTATGGCTACACCTTC. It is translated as CASSQENRGYGYTF.

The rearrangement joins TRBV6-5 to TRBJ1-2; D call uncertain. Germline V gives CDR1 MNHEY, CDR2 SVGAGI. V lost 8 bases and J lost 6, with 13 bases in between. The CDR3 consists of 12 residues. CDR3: CASLGWGNGYTF. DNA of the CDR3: TGTGCCAGCTTGGGTTGGGGAAATGGCTACACCTTC.

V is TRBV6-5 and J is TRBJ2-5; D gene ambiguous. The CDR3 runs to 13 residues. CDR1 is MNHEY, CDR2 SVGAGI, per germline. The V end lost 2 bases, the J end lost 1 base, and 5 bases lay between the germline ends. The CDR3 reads CASSYITQETQYF. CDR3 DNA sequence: TGTGCCAGCAGTTACATAACCCAAGAGACCCAGTACTTC.

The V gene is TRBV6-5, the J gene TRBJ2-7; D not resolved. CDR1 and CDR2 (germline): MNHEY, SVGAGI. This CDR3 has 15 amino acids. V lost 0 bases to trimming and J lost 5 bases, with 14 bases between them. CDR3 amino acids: CASSYSRLTGNEQYF. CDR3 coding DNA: TGTGCCAGCAGTTACTCGAGGTTAACGGGTAACGAGCAGTACTTC.

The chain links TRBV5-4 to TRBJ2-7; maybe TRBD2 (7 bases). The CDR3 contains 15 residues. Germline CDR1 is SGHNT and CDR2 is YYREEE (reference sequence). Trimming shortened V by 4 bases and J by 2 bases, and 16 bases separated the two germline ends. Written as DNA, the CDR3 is TGTGCCAGCAGCCCCATGGGGGGGCAGACCTACGAGCAGTACTTC. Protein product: CASSPMGGQTYEQYF.